This T cell receptor (beta chain) came from a study of T cell changes during pregnancy in multiple sclerosis (dated by TCRdb to the late 2010s). As for the study more broadly: The study examined how the T cell repertoire changed over the course of pregnancy in women with multiple sclerosis.

Library prep was done by the immunoSEQ multiplex PCR assay. TCRdb retrieved this table from immuneACCESS and kept in-frame rearrangements only. Not all clones are present; in checked studies, unresolved V genes account for under half, and no reason is known for the remainder. The sample table records some 60,000 clones; roughly 93% of these occur just once. In total, the top ten clones hold under 2% of the sample. Turning to this clone: The specificity of this receptor is unknown. No much larger clone is present one base from it, and per-base qualities are unavailable.

Cut back by 1 base and 1 base, the V and J ends lie 10 bases apart. From a lookup of the germline V gene (reference sequence), CDR1 and CDR2 are SEHNR and FQNEAQ. Inclusive of the bounding cysteine and phenylalanine, the CDR3 is 15 residues long. The only DNA kept is the CDR3, 45 bases in frame from the first base. Recombination linked TRBV7-9 to TRBJ1-1, with the identity of the D gene unclear. Source: peripheral blood, taken after pregnancy. This TCR derives from a female donor with multiple sclerosis, enrolled in a pregnancy study. The DNA sequence reads TGTGCCAGCAGCTTAGTAGGGAGTGCGAACACTGAAGCTTTCTTT. Translated, this is CASSLVGSANTEAFF.